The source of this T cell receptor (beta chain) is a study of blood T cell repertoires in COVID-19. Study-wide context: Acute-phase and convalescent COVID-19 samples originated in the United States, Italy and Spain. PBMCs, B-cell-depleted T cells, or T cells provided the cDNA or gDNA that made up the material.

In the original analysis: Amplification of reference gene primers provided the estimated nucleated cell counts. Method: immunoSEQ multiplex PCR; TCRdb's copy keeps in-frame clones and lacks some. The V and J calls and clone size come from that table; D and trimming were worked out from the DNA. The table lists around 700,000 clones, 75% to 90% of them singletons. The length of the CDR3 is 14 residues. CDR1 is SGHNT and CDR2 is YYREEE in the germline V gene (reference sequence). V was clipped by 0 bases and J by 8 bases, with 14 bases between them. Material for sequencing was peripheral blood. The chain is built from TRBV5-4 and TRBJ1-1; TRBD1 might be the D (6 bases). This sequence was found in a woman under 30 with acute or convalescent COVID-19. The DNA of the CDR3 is TGTGCCAGCAGCTTGGCAGGGGAATGGGGGGAAGCTTTCTTT. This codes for CASSLAGEWGEAFF.